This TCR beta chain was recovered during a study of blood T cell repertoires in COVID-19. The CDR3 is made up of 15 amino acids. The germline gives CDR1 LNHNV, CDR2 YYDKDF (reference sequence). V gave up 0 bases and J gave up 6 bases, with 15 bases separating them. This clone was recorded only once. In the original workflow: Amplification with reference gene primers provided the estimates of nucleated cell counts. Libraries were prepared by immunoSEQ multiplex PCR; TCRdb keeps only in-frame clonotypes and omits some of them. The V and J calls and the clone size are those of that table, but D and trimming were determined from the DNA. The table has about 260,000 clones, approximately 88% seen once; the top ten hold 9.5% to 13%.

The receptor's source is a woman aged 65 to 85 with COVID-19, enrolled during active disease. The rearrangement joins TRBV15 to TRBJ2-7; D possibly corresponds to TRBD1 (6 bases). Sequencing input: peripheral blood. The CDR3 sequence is CATSRDEAGAIEQYF. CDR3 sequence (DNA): TGTGCCACCAGCAGAGATGAGGCAGGGGCCATCGAGCAGTACTTC.